Listed below are T cell receptor beta chains from one sample, sequenced in a study of Graves' ophthalmopathy and Graves' hyperthyroidism. MiXCR was run by TCRdb on the multiplex PCR reads, yielding one entry per CDR3 protein. The sample lists 620,000 or so distinct CDR3 sequences, 22% seen once, with approximately 6.5% in the top ten. Sequenced material: peripheral blood. The receptors were sampled from a woman under 30 with stable Graves' hyperthyroidism. Some clones in this sample may be carry-over from other donors' samples. The CDR3 runs from the conserved cysteine through the conserved F or W. D genes are given only for firm matches. The size of a clone is reported for some rows only, either as once, few or many, or as a class for expanded clones.

TRBV11-2	NA	13	TRBJ2-5	NA	TGTGCCAGCAGCGCAAAGGGCCAAGAGACCAAGTACTTC	CASSAKGQETKYF
TRBV6-1	many	11	TRBJ2-7	NA	TGTGCCAACACAGGGTCCCACGAGCAGTACTTC	CANTGSHEQYF
TRBV4-1	NA	14	TRBJ2-7	NA	TGCGCCAGCAGCCTCCAAGGGGGGTACTACGAGCAGTACTTC	CASSLQGGYYEQYF
TRBV18	NA	14	TRBJ1-3	TRBD1	TGTGCCAGCTCACCGGACAGGAACGGGAACACCATATATTTT	CASSPDRNGNTIYF
TRBV2	many	15	TRBJ2-5	TRBD1	TGTGCCACTACTCCGGGACAGGGGGGGCAAGAGACCCAGTACTTC	CATTPGQGGQETQYF
TRBV12-3/TRBV12-4	many	13	TRBJ2-2	NA	TGTGCCAGCAGTCTCCTAGCAATCGGGGAGCTGTTTTTT	CASSLLAIGELFF
TRBV5-1	NA	14	TRBJ2-5	NA	TGCGCCAGCGGTGAAATCAACGGGGGAGAGACCCAGTACTTC	CASGEINGGETQYF
TRBV27	many	14	TRBJ2-7	NA	TGTGCCAGCAGACCATTTAGCGGAGGGTACGAGCAGTACTTC	CASRPFSGGYEQYF
TRBV20-1	many	13	TRBJ1-2	TRBD1	TGCAGTGCTTACTTAGGACAGGGGAACGGCTACACCTTC	CSAYLGQGNGYTF
TRBV9	many	13	TRBJ2-5	NA	TGTGCCAGCAGCGTAGCGGGCGGGGAGACCCAGTACTTC	CASSVAGGETQYF
TRBV7-9	many	14	TRBJ2-7	TRBD1	TGTGCCAGCAGCTTACTAGACAGGGGCTACGAGCAGTACTTC	CASSLLDRGYEQYF
TRBV18	few	16	TRBJ2-5	NA	TGTGCCAGCTCACCACCGGTAACGGGCCCTTTGAAGACCCAGTACTTC	CASSPPVTGPLKTQYF
TRBV6-5	many	17	TRBJ1-5	NA	TGTGCCAGCAGTTACTCGATTAGAGGCAATTACAATCAGCCCCAGCATTTT	CASSYSIRGNYNQPQHF
TRBV5-1	NA	15	TRBJ1-1	NA	TGCGCCAGCAGCCCGCTAGACAAGACCAACACTGAAGCTTTCTTT	CASSPLDKTNTEAFF
TRBV18	few	11	TRBJ1-1	NA	TGTGCCAGCTCACCAAGGGAGGAAGCTTTCTTT	CASSPREEAFF
TRBV24-1	NA	12	TRBJ2-2	NA	TGTGCCACCGAACGGCTCACCGGGGAGCTGTTTTTT	CATERLTGELFF